The clone carrying this T cell receptor beta chain was counted a few times. This may be a read error, as it is one base from a much larger clone. It was with a sample-barcoded 5' primer and a J-beta primer mix that a second PCR of roughly 7 to 12 cycles was run. TCRdb ran MiXCR on the 5' RACE reads and lists one entry per CDR3 protein. Among roughly 1,700,000 distinct CDR3 sequences listed, approximately 30% were seen once. This entry belongs to a study of blood T cells in healthy people across ages. CDR1 SGHDN and CDR2 FVKESK come from the germline V gene. V dropped 2 bases and J dropped 3 bases, with 2 bases sitting between them. CDR3 length: 11 residues.

The receptor was isolated from a woman in her 30s in good health. Sequencing was carried out using blood. The rearrangement uses TRBV14 and TRBJ2-7, with D hard to call. CDR3: CASSQHYEQYF. The CDR3 DNA follows: TGTGCCAGCAGCCAACACTACGAGCAGTACTTC.